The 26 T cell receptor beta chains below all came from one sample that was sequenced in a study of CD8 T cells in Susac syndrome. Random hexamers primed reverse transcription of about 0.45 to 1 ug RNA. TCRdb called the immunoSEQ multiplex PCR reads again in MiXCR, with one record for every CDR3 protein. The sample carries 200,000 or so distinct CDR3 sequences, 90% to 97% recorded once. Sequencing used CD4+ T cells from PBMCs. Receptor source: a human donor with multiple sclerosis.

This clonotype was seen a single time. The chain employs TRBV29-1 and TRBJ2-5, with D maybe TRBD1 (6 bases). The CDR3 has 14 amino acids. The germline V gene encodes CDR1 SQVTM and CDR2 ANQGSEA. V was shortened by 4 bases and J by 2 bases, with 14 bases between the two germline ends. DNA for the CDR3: TGCAGCGTTGCCCTACAGGGTCAACAAGAGACCCAGTACTTC. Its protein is CSVALQGQQETQYF.

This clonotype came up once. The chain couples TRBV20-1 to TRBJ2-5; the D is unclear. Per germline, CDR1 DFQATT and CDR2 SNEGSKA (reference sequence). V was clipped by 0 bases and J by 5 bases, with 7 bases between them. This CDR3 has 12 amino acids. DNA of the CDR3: TGCAGTGCTAGAGATCCATGGGAGACCCAGTACTTC. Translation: CSARDPWETQYF.

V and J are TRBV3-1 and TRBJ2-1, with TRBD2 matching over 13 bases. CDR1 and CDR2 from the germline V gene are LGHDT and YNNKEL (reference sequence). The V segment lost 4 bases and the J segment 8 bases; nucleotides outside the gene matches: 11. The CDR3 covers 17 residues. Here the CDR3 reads CASSRTGTSGVRHEQFF. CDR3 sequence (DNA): TGTGCCAGCAGCCGAACCGGGACTAGCGGGGTCAGACATGAGCAGTTCTTC.

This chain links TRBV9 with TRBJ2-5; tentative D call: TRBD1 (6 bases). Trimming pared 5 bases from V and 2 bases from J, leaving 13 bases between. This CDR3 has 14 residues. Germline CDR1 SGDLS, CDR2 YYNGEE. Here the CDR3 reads CASSPTGQQETQYF. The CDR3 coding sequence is TGTGCCAGCAGTCCTACAGGGCAACAAGAGACCCAGTACTTC.

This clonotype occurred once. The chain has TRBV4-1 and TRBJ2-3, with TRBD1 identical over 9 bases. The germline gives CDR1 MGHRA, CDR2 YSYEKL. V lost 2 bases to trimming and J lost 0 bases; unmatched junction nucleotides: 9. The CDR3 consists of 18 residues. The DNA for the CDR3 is TGCGCCAGCAGCCAAACCGGGACAGGGCCTCTTAGCACAGATACGCAGTATTTT. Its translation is CASSQTGTGPLSTDTQYF.

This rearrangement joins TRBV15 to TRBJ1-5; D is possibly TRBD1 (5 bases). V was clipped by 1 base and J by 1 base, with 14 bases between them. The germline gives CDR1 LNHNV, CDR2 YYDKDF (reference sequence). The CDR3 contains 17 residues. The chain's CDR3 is CATSRVGVGGSNQPQHF. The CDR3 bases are TGTGCCACCAGCAGAGTAGGTGTCGGGGGGAGCAATCAGCCCCAGCATTTT.

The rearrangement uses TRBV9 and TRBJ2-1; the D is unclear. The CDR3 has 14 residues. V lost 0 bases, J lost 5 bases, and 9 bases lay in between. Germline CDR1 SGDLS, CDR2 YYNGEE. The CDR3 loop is CASSVGGENNEQFF. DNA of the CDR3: TGTGCCAGCAGCGTAGGAGGCGAGAACAATGAGCAGTTCTTC. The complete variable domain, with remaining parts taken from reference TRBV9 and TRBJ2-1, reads DSGVTQTPKHLITATGQRVTLRCSPRSGDLSVYWYQQSLDQGLQFLIQYYNGEERAKGNILERFSAQQFPDLHSELNLSSLELGDSALYFCASSVGGENNEQFFGPGTRLTVL.

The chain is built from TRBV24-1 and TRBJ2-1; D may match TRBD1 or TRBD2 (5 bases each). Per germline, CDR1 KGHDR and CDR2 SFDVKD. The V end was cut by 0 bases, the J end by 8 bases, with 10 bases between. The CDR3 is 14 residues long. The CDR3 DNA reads TGTGCCACCAGTGATTTGCCAGGGAGAGATGAGCAGTTCTTC. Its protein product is CATSDLPGRDEQFF.

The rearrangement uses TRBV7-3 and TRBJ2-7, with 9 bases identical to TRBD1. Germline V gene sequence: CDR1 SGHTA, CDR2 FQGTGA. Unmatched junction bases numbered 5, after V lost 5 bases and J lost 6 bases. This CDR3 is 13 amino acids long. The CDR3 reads CASSRDRVGEQYF. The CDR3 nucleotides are TGTGCCAGCAGCCGGGACAGGGTAGGCGAGCAGTACTTC.

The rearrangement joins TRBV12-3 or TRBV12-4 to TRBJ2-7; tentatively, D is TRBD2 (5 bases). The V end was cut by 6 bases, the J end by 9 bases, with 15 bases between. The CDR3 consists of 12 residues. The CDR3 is CASRSNGVGQYF. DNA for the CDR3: TGTGCCAGCAGATCTAACGGGGTGGGGCAGTACTTC.

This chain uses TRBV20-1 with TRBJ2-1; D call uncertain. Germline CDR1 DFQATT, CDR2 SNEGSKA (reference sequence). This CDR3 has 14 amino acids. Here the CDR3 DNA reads TGCAGCGCCCCCGCCGAAGCCTACTACAATGAGCAGTTCTTC. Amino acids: CSAPAEAYYNEQFF.

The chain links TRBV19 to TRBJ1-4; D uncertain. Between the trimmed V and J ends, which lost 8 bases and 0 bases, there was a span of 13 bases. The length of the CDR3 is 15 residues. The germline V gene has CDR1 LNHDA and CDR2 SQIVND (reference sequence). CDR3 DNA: TGTGCCAGTCAGGAGGGTCACGCAACTAATGAAAAACTGTTTTTT. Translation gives CASQEGHATNEKLFF.

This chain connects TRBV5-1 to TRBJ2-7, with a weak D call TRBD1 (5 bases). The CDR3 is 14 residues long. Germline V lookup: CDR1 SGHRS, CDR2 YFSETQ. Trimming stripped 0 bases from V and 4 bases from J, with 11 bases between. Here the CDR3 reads CASSLEGREYEQYF. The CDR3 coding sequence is TGCGCCAGCAGCTTGGAGGGCAGGGAATACGAGCAGTACTTC.

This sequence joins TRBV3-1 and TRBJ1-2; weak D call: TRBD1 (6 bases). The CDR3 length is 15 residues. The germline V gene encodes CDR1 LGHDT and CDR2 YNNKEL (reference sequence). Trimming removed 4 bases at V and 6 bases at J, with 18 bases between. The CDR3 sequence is CASSRYPGTSDGYTF. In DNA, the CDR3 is TGTGCCAGCAGCCGCTACCCCGGGACATCGGATGGCTACACCTTC.

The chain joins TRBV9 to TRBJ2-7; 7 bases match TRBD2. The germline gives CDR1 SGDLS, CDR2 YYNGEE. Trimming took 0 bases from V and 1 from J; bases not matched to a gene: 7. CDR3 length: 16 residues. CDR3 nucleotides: TGTGCCAGCAGCGTAGGGGTAGCGGGTTCGTCCTACGAGCAGTACTTC. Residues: CASSVGVAGSSYEQYF. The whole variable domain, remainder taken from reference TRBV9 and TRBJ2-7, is DSGVTQTPKHLITATGQRVTLRCSPRSGDLSVYWYQQSLDQGLQFLIQYYNGEERAKGNILERFSAQQFPDLHSELNLSSLELGDSALYFCASSVGVAGSSYEQYFGPGTRLTVT.

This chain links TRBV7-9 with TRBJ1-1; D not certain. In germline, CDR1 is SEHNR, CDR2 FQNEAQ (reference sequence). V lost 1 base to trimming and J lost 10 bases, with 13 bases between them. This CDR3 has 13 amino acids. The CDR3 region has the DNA TGTGCCAGCAGCTTAGTTGAGGCAAGAAGAGCTTTCTTT. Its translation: CASSLVEARRAFF.

Here the CDR3 DNA reads TGTGCCTGGAGTGTTCCGCTCAAAAGGTCCTACGAGCAGTACTTC. This sequence encodes CAWSVPLKRSYEQYF. This sequence joins TRBV30 and TRBJ2-7; no clear D. The V and J ends lost 0 bases and 1 base respectively, with 13 bases between them. This CDR3 contains 15 residues. The germline gives CDR1 GTSNPN, CDR2 SVGIG (reference sequence).

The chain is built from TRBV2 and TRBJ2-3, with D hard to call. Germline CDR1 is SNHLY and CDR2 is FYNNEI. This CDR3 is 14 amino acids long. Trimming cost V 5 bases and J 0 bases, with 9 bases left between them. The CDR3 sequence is CASSQELSTDTQYF. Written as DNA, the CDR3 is TGTGCCAGCAGTCAGGAACTTAGCACAGATACGCAGTATTTT.

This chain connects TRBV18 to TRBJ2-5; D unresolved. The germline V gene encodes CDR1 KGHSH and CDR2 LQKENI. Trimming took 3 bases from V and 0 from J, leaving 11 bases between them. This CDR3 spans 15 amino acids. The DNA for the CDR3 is TGTGCCAGCTCACCTGGATTAGGGAACCAAGAGACCCAGTACTTC. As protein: CASSPGLGNQETQYF.

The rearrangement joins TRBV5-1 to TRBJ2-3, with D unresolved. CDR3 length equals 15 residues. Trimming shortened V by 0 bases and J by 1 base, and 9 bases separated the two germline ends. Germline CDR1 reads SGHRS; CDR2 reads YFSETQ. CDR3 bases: TGCGCCAGCAGCTTGGACCCCCTCGGCACAGATACGCAGTATTTT. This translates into CASSLDPLGTDTQYF.

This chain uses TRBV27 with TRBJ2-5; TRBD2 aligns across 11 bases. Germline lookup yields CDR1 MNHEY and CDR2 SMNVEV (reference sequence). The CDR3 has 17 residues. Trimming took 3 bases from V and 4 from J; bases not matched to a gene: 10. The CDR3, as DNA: TGTGCCAGCAGTTTCTCTAGCGGGGGGTCCGGCTCAGAGACCCAGTACTTC. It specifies CASSFSSGGSGSETQYF.

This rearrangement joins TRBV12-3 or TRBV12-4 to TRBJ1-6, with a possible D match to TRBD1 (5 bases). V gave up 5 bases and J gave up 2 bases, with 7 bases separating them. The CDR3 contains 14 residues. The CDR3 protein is CASSGTAYNSPLHF. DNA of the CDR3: TGTGCCAGCAGTGGGACGGCCTATAATTCACCCCTCCACTTT.

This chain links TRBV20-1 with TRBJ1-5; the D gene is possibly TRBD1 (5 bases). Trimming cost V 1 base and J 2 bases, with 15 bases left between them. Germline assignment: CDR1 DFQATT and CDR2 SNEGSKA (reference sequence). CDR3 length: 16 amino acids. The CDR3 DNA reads TGCAGTGCTAGAGGTCCGGACAAGATCGGCAATCAGCCCCAGCATTTT. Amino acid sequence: CSARGPDKIGNQPQHF.

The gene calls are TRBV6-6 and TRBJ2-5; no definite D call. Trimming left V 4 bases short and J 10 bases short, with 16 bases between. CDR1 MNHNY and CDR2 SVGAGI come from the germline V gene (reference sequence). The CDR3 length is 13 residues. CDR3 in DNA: TGTGCCAGCAGTTCAAACACGGCCGCGGACCAGTACTTC. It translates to CASSSNTAADQYF.

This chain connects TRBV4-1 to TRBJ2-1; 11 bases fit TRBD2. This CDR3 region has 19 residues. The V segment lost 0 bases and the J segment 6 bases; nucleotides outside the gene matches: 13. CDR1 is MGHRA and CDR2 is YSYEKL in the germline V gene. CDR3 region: CASSQDQGSGGAFPNEQFF. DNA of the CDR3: TGCGCCAGCAGCCAAGATCAGGGTAGCGGGGGGGCTTTTCCCAATGAGCAGTTCTTC.

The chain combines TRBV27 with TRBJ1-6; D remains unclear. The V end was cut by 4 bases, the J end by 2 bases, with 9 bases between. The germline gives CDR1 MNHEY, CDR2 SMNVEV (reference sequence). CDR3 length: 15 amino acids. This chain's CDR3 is CASSYRGTYNSPLHF. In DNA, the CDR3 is TGTGCCAGCAGTTATAGAGGGACCTATAATTCACCCCTCCACTTT.